These 4 T cell receptor beta chains came from one sample sequenced in a study of CD8+ T cells in alopecia areata (dated by TCRdb to 2017 to 2018). The label giving this sample's time point can be read as: 4 weeks on oral tofacitinib. The intended sense of this specimen's treatment or condition label: oral pan-JAK inhibitor, 5-10 mg twice daily. Preparation of the library involved the immunoSEQ multiplex PCR assay. For TCR sequencing, RNA was extracted from every sample and reverse transcribed into cDNA to serve as template. TCRdb re-hosts the immuneACCESS table, in-frame sequences only. Its copies lack some clones; in the studies checked, an unresolved V gene accounts for under half of them, and the cause for the rest is not known. This sample holds 130,000 or so clones; 86% were observed only once. The top ten clonotypes cover less than 15% of the sample. Material: CD8+ T cells sorted from blood, obtained at week 4, from a patient treated with tofacitinib. The receptor source for this set is a human donor with alopecia areata.

The chain is built from TRBV30 and TRBJ2-5; D remains ambiguous. The J call is doubtful: the DNA matches TRBJ2-7 better. The CDR3 length is 14 residues. Germline V gene lookup returns CDR1 GTSNPN and CDR2 SVGIG (reference sequence). As DNA, the CDR3 is TGTGCCTGGAGTGTACTACGGCAGACCTACGAGCAGTACTTC. As protein: CAWSVLRQTYEQYF.

The rearrangement joins TRBV6-6 to TRBJ2-1; no reliable D call. Germline values: CDR1 MNHNY, CDR2 SVGAGI (reference sequence). The V and J ends lost 4 bases and 5 bases respectively, with 3 bases between them. The CDR3 sequence is 11 residues long. CDR3 nucleotides: TGTGCCAGCAGTTTCAACAATGAGCAGTTCTTC. Protein: CASSFNNEQFF.

The V call is TRBV19, the J call TRBJ1-6; weak D call: TRBD1 (5 bases). Germline V gene lookup returns CDR1 LNHDA and CDR2 SQIVND (reference sequence). The CDR3 covers 15 residues. The V gene lost 6 bases and the J gene lost 7 bases, with 16 bases spanning the gap. The CDR3 region has the DNA TGTGCCAGTAGACAAAGAACCGACAGCAATTCACCCCTCCACTTT. This codes for CASRQRTDSNSPLHF. Complete variable domain (other parts from reference TRBV19 and TRBJ1-6): DGGITQSPKYLFRKEGQNVTLSCEQNLNHDAMYWYRQDPGQGLRLIYYSQIVNDFQKGDIAEGYSVSREKKESFPLTVTSAQKNPTAFYLCASRQRTDSNSPLHFGNGTRLTVT.

The chain couples TRBV13 to TRBJ1-2, with 7 bases identical to TRBD1. J lost 3 bases, V lost 0 bases, and 7 bases had no gene match. In germline, CDR1 is PRHDT, CDR2 FYEKMQ (reference sequence). The CDR3 is 16 amino acids. CDR3 coding DNA: TGTGCCAGCAGCTTAGGAGGGTTCGGGACAGACTATGGCTACACCTTC. Its translation: CASSLGGFGTDYGYTF.